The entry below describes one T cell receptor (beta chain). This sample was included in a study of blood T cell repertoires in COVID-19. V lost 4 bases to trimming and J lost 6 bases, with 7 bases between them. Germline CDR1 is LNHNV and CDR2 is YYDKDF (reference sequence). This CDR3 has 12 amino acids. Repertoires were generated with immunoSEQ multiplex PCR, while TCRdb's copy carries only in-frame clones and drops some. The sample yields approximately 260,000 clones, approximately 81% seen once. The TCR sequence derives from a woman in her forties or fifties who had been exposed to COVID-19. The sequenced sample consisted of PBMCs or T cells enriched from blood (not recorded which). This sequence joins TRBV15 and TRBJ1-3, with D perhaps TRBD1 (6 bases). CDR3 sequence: CATSNRENTIYF. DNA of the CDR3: TGTGCCACCAGCAACAGGGAAAACACCATATATTTT.